One T cell receptor beta chain is described in this entry. Its antigen remains unidentified. This record belongs to a study of cytomegalovirus exposure and HLA in healthy donors. Findings and limits, study-wide: Excluded: some indistinguishable V segments such as TRBV6-2 and TRBV6-3. A few of the chains that were CMV-associated were confirmed in vitro to be specific for CMV antigens.

The PCR employed 60 Vbeta primers together with 13 Jbeta primers. Per the study methods: About 12 million of the approximately 80 million unique TCR beta chains counted in a later analysis were shared. Method: immunoSEQ multiplex PCR; TCRdb's copy keeps in-frame clones and lacks some. The D gene and trimming were derived from the DNA, and the V and J assignments and clone size from that table. The table has 95,000 to 150,000 clones, 65% to 90% seen once. CDR3 length equals 13 residues. V was cut by 3 bases and J by 4 bases, with 8 bases left in between. CDR1 and CDR2 from the germline V gene are SGHTS and YDEGEE.

This sequence joins TRBV5-8 and TRBJ2-1, with D maybe TRBD2 (6 bases). Sequencing was carried out using PBMCs. The sequence was obtained from a man younger than 40 in good health and CMV-seronegative. The CDR3 protein is CASSWRGYNEQFF. The CDR3, as DNA: TGTGCCAGCAGCTGGCGGGGTTACAATGAGCAGTTCTTC.